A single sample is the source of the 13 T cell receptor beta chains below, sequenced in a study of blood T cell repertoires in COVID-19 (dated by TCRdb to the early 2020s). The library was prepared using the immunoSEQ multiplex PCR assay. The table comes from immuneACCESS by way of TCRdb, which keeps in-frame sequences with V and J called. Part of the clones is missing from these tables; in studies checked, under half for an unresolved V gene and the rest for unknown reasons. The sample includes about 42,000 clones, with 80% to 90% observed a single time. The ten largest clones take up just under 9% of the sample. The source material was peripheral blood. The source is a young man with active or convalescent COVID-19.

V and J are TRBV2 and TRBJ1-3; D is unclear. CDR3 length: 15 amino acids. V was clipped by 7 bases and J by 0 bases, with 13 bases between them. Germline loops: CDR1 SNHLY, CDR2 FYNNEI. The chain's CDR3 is CASTKSRGSGNTIYF. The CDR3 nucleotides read TGTGCCAGCACCAAAAGTCGGGGCTCTGGAAACACCATATATTTT. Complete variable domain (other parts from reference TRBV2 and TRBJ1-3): EPEVTQTPSHQVTQMGQEVILRCVPISNHLYFYWYRQILGQKVEFLVSFYNNEISEKSEIFDDQFSVERPDGSNFTLKIRSTKLEDSAMYFCASTKSRGSGNTIYFGEGSWLTVV.

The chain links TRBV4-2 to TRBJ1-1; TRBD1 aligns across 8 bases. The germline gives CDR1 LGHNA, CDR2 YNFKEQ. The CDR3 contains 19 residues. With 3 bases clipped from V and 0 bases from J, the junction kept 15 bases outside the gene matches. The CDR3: CASSHKQRDRRSMNTEAFF. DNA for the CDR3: TGTGCCAGCAGCCATAAACAACGGGACAGGCGTAGCATGAACACTGAAGCTTTCTTT.

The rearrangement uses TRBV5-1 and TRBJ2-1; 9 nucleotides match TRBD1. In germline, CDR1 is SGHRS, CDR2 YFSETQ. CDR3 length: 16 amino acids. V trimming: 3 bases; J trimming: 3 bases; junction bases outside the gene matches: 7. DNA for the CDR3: TGCGCCAGCAGCTCCGGGACAGGGATCCTCTACAATGAGCAGTTCTTC. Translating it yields CASSSGTGILYNEQFF.

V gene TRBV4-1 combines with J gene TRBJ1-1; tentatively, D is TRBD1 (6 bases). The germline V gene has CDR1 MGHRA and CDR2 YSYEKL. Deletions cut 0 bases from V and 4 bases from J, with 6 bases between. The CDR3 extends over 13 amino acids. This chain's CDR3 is CASSQDRGTEAFF. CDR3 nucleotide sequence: TGCGCCAGCAGCCAAGACAGGGGCACTGAAGCTTTCTTT.

The DNA of the CDR3 is TGTGCCAGCAGCCTGGACAGGGTAGAAGAAAAACTGTTTTTT. Its protein product is CASSLDRVEEKLFF. The chain carries TRBV5-6 and TRBJ1-4; 8 nucleotides line up with TRBD1. Germline V gene data show CDR1 as SGHDT and CDR2 as YYEEEE. The CDR3 has 14 amino acids. The V gene end was trimmed by 4 bases and the J gene end by 8 bases; junction bases not matched to a gene: 7.

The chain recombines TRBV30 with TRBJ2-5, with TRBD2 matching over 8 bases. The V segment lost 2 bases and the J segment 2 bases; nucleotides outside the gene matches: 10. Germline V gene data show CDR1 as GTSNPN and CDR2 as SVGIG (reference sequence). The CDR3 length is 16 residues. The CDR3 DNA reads TGTGCCTGGAGTTGGAGCGGGAGTCTTGGGCAAGAGACCCAGTACTTC. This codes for CAWSWSGSLGQETQYF.

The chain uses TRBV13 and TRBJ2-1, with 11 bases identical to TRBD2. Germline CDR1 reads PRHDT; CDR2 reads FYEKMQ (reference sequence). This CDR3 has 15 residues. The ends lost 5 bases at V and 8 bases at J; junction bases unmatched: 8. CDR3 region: CASSATSGSLYEQFF. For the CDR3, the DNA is TGTGCCAGCAGCGCAACTAGCGGGAGTTTATATGAGCAGTTCTTC.

This chain's CDR3 is CASSQQPGSTDTQYF. The CDR3 region has the DNA TGTGCCAGCAGCCAACAACCGGGTAGCACAGATACGCAGTATTTT. J is TRBJ2-3 and V is TRBV14; D is unresolved. The length of the CDR3 is 15 residues. Germline CDR1 SGHDN, CDR2 FVKESK. The V end was cut by 2 bases, the J end by 0 bases, with 9 bases between.

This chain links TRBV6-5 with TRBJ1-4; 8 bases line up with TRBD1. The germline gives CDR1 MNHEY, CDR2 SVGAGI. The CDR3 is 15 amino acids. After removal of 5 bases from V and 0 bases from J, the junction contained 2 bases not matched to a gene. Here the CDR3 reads CASSTDRATNEKLFF. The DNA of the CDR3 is TGTGCCAGCAGTACGGACAGGGCAACTAATGAAAAACTGTTTTTT.

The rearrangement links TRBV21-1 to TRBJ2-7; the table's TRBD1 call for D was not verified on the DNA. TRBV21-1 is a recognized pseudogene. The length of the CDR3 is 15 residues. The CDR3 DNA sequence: TGTGCCAGCAGCAATATTTTGGACAGGATCTACGAGCAGTACTTC. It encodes CASSNILDRIYEQYF.

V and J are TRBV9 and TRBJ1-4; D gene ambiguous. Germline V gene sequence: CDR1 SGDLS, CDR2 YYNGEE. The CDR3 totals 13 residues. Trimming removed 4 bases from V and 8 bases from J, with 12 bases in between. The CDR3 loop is CASSSQRGEKLFF. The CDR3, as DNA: TGTGCCAGCAGCTCCCAAAGAGGGGAAAAACTGTTTTTT.

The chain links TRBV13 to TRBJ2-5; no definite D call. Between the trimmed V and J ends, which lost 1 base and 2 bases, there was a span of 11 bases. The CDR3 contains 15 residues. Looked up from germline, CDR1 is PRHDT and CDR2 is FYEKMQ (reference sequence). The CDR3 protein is CASSLAGGFQETQYF. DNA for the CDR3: TGTGCCAGCAGCTTAGCCGGCGGATTTCAAGAGACCCAGTACTTC.

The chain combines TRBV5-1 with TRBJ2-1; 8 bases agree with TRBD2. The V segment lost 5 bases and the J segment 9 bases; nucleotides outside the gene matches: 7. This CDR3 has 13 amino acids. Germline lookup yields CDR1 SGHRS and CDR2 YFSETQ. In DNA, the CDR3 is TGCGCCAGCAGTTCGGGGGGGCCTGGTGAGCAGTTCTTC. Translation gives CASSSGGPGEQFF.